This TCR beta chain was identified in a study of control samples from healthy donors and cancer patients. Trimming cost V 1 base and J 12 bases; bases outside gene matches: 5. Per germline, CDR1 SQVTM and CDR2 ANQGSEA. The CDR3 contains 13 residues. Only in-frame clones appear in the TCRdb table, and some are missing; sequencing was by immunoSEQ multiplex PCR. The table lists over 30,000 clones, roughly 86% of them singletons. V is TRBV29-1 and J is TRBJ2-1, with TRBD1 matching over 11 bases. Material: PBMCs. The TCR was taken from a woman aged 40 to 50 with lung cancer. CDR3 coding DNA: TGCAGCGTTGAAGTTGGAGGGACAGGGGGGCAGTTCTTC. Translated, it gives CSVEVGGTGGQFF.